The sequence of this T cell receptor (beta chain) was determined in a study of spatial heterogeneity in lung cancer. Study information: There were consistently more beta-chain sequences detected than alpha-chain sequences.

Via MiXCR, TCRdb re-called the 5' RACE reads, giving one row per CDR3 protein. Of tens of thousands of distinct CDR3 sequences listed, 2.5% to 3.5% were seen once; the top ten hold roughly 35%. Time point specified: sample taken at primary tumor resection. V was clipped by 0 bases and J by 6 bases, with 8 bases between them. This CDR3 has 13 amino acids. From germline, CDR1 is SGHAT and CDR2 FQNNGV. This clonotype was recorded a few times. J is TRBJ2-5 and V is TRBV11-2; D is unclear. The sample was normal lung tissue next to the tumor, taken at surgery. The sequence derives from a male donor with early-stage non-small cell lung cancer. Here the CDR3 reads CASSLEGLQTQYF. As DNA, the CDR3 is TGTGCCAGCAGCTTAGAGGGATTGCAGACCCAGTACTTC.